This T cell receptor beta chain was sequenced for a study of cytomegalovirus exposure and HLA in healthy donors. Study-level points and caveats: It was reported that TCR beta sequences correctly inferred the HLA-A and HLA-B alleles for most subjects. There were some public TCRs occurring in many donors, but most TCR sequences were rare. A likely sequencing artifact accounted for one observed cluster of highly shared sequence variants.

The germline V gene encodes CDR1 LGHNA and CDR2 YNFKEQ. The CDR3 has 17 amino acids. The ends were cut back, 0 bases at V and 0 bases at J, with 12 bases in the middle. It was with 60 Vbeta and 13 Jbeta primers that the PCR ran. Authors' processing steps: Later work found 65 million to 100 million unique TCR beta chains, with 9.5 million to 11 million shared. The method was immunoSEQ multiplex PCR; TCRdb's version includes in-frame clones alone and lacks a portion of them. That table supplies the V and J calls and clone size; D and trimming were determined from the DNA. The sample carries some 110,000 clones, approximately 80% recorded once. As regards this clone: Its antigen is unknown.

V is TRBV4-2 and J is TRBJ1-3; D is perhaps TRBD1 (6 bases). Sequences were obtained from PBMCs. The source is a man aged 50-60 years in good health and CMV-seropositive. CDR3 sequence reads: CASSQERGGYSGNTIYF. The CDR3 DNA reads TGTGCCAGCAGCCAAGAGCGAGGGGGTTACTCTGGAAACACCATATATTTT.